This T cell receptor beta chain is drawn from a study of T cells in Graves' hyperthyroidism and ophthalmopathy. Study findings and constraints: Most thyroid clonotypes that were expanded above 0.001 also turned up in blood. The model foresaw ophthalmopathy a median around 6 months prior to onset.

RNA transcripts provided the source from which TCR beta CDR3 regions were amplified. Researchers ran a first-round RT-PCR on the TCR CDR3 using the HTBI primer set. TCRdb reprocessed the multiplex PCR reads via MiXCR and lists one record per CDR3 protein. The table has around 800,000 distinct CDR3 sequences, 38% seen once; the top ten hold 7.5% to 9.5%. Turning to this clonotype: Its antigen is not known.

Orbital computed tomography, thyroid ultrasound, serum thyroxine and TRAb, and clinical symptoms together informed the diagnoses. It was 8 to 10 ml of fresh peripheral blood that supplied the PBMCs. The CDR3 contains 13 residues. The V end lost 3 bases, the J end lost 2 bases, and 6 bases lay between the germline ends. This clonotype originated in a man in his late teens or twenties with Graves' hyperthyroidism. The chain employs TRBV12-3 or TRBV12-4 and TRBJ2-3; D is unresolved. Sequencing used blood. The CDR3 reads CASSFLDTDTQYF. The CDR3 DNA reads TGTGCCAGCAGTTTCTTAGACACAGATACGCAGTATTTT.